Sequencing of this T cell receptor (beta chain) was carried out in a study of blood T cells in healthy people across ages (dated by TCRdb to the mid-2010s). Regarding the research as a whole: Template switching captured roughly one uniquely barcoded TCR beta cDNA molecule per two T cells in model experiments. The study analyzed two additional independent replicas of 1 million unique cDNA reads from the same blood draw for two donors, one aged 18 to 30 and one aged 80 or older. To avoid experimental bias, donors of different ages were spread randomly across the sequencing lanes. Four age groups were formed from the donors: young (average around 15 years), middle-aged (around 37), aged (roughly 58) and long-lived (less than 85). Using deep sequencing normalized with unique cDNA molecular identifiers, the study measured how TCR beta repertoire diversity changes with age. Beyond this particular receptor, the publication reports: Estimates of total diversity from one million sequenced T cells were regarded as lower bounds and underestimates. Compared with the aged group, the long-lived group had more naive CD4+ T cells, fewer expanded clones and increased TCR diversity, a pattern suggesting age selection. Since profiling was done on bulk unsorted PBMCs, naive and antigen-experienced compartments could not be conclusively compared. Observed TCR beta diversity per million T cells fell roughly linearly with age, and a significant reduction was already apparent by age around 40. A strong correlation was found between observed TCR beta diversity and the percentage of naive T cells measured by flow cytometry. Because the CMV infection status of the donors was unknown, age-related changes in expanded clonotypes may potentially have been confounded.

Ten or more counts support this clonotype. Its antigen is currently not known. No clone much larger than this one lies a single base away; base qualities are absent. V is clipped by 4 bases and J by 6 bases, and the sequence between their germline boundaries is 14 bases long. The germline V gene specifies SGHRS as CDR1 and YFSETQ as CDR2. From its cysteine to its phenylalanine, the CDR3 spans 14 amino acids. Only the CDR3 DNA is retained, 42 bases long and in frame from the first base. The donors were 40 or so Caucasian individuals from Russia, aged roughly 6 to 90 years, who were systemically healthy. Each donor gave ten milliliters of peripheral blood, drawn into EDTA-treated Vacutainer tubes. Ficoll-Paque density-gradient centrifugation was used to isolate PBMCs, with at least 6 million obtained per sample. Total RNA was extracted from PBMCs with Trizol reagent, with at least 5 micrograms obtained per sample. The percentages of naive CD45RAhigh/CD27high T cells were determined by flow cytometry on a PBMC aliquot from every donor.

The library was made by 5' RACE. The instrument given in TCRdb is Illumina HiSeq 2500. A second PCR of roughly 6 to 11 cycles was run with a J-beta primer mix and a sample-barcoded 5' primer. A unique molecular identifier was introduced onto each TCR beta cDNA molecule by a template-switch 5' adaptor carrying 12 random nucleotides. Each sample yielded at least 3 million CDR3-containing paired-end reads. First-strand cDNA synthesis was performed from all RNA using the Mint cDNA synthesis kit, with priming by a TRBC-specific oligonucleotide. All cDNA was treated with uracil-DNA glycosylase and then went through a first 18-cycle PCR with the universal primers M1SS and BC2_uni_R. Concerning the study's data processing: Normalization of each sample was performed by random selection of 1 million high-quality reads, each carrying a distinct molecular identifier. Instead of being binned into consensus sequences, reads that shared molecular identifiers were thrown out. MiTCR, set to a Q25 quality threshold and the strictest error-elimination algorithm, was used for CDR3 identification, clonotype clustering and error correction. A nonparametric unseen species model with Euler transformation was used to estimate lower-bound total TCR beta diversity. The public reads were reprocessed in TCRdb via fastp at Q25 and MiXCR, keeping in-frame beta chains. When rows share a CDR3 protein, they turn into one entry using the most common DNA and genes. These V and J calls originate from TCRdb's pipeline instead of the authors' own analysis. The sample table holds 700,000 to 950,000 distinct CDR3 sequences, of which about 42% were seen once. Clones ranked in the top ten supply approximately 22% of the sample.

The chain was built from TRBV5-1 and TRBJ2-1; the D segment may tentatively be TRBD1 or TRBD2, each giving 5 matched bases. Sequencing used blood. This receptor was obtained from a woman aged 55-69 years in good health. The DNA reads TGCGCCAGCAGCCCGGGACCCACGGTCAATGAGCAGTTCTTC. Its protein reads: CASSPGPTVNEQFF.